This is a list of T cell receptor beta chains from one sample in a study of T cell changes during pregnancy in multiple sclerosis. TCRdb keeps only in-frame clones here, not all; method: immunoSEQ multiplex PCR. The sample yields about 97,000 clones, about 91% seen once. This material consisted of peripheral blood, taken in the second trimester of pregnancy. These receptors came from a female donor with multiple sclerosis, enrolled in a pregnancy study. The CDR3 runs from the conserved cysteine through the conserved F or W. A D gene is named only where the DNA matches it firmly. Clone size is shown for a subset of rows, as once, few, many or a class of expanded clone.

CDR3 protein: CASSSRQGAGELFF; CDR3 DNA: TGTGCCAGCAGTTCTAGACAGGGAGCCGGGGAGCTGTTTTTT; D gene: TRBD1; clone size: once; CDR3 length: 14; J gene: TRBJ2-2; V gene: TRBV6-6
CDR3 protein: CASSSLRRAQGIDGYTF; CDR3 DNA: TGTGCCAGCAGCTCACTTCGCAGGGCCCAAGGGATCGATGGCTACACCTTC; D gene: NA; clone size: NA; CDR3 length: 17; J gene: TRBJ1-2; V gene: TRBV7-9
CDR3 protein: CASRQGANVLTF; CDR3 DNA: TGTGCCAGCAGACAAGGGGCCAACGTCCTGACTTTC; D gene: NA; clone size: NA; CDR3 length: 12; J gene: TRBJ2-6; V gene: TRBV6-6
CDR3 protein: CASSAGQGPDTQYF; CDR3 DNA: TGTGCCAGCAGCGCGGGACAGGGCCCAGATACGCAGTATTTT; D gene: TRBD1; clone size: NA; CDR3 length: 14; J gene: TRBJ2-3; V gene: TRBV7-9
CDR3 protein: CASSSPRGSLTYEQYF; CDR3 DNA: TGTGCCAGCAGTTCCCCTCGTGGGAGTTTGACCTACGAGCAGTACTTC; D gene: NA; clone size: NA; CDR3 length: 16; J gene: TRBJ2-7; V gene: TRBV27
CDR3 protein: CASSDSGRADEQYF; CDR3 DNA: TGTGCCAGCAGCGATAGCGGGAGGGCCGACGAGCAGTACTTC; D gene: TRBD2; clone size: NA; CDR3 length: 14; J gene: TRBJ2-7; V gene: TRBV9
CDR3 protein: CASRTVNYGYTF; CDR3 DNA: TGTGCCAGCAGAACAGTTAACTATGGCTACACCTTC; D gene: NA; clone size: NA; CDR3 length: 12; J gene: TRBJ1-2; V gene: TRBV28
CDR3 protein: CASSLGRENTEAFF; CDR3 DNA: TGTGCCAGCAGCTTGGGGCGGGAGAACACTGAAGCTTTCTTT; D gene: NA; clone size: NA; CDR3 length: 14; J gene: TRBJ1-1; V gene: TRBV11-3
CDR3 protein: CASSLREGDTQYF; CDR3 DNA: TGTGCCAGCAGCTTGCGGGAGGGAGATACGCAGTATTTT; D gene: TRBD2; clone size: few; CDR3 length: 13; J gene: TRBJ2-3; V gene: TRBV7-3
CDR3 protein: CASSFEGDQPQHF; CDR3 DNA: TGCGCCAGCAGCTTCGAGGGGGATCAGCCCCAGCATTTT; D gene: NA; clone size: many; CDR3 length: 13; J gene: TRBJ1-5; V gene: TRBV5-1
CDR3 protein: CASSRRGTNPADTQYF; CDR3 DNA: TGCGCCAGCAGCCGCCGGGGGACCAACCCCGCAGATACGCAGTATTTT; D gene: NA; clone size: NA; CDR3 length: 16; J gene: TRBJ2-3; V gene: TRBV4-3
CDR3 protein: CASSLVASNNEQFF; CDR3 DNA: TGCGCCAGCAGCTTGGTGGCCAGTAACAATGAGCAGTTCTTC; D gene: NA; clone size: NA; CDR3 length: 14; J gene: TRBJ2-1; V gene: TRBV5-1
CDR3 protein: CASSFLNTEAFF; CDR3 DNA: TGTGCCAGCAGTTTCTTGAACACTGAAGCTTTCTTT; D gene: NA; clone size: NA; CDR3 length: 12; J gene: TRBJ1-1; V gene: TRBV28
CDR3 protein: CASSLEGQGGNEQFF; CDR3 DNA: TGTGCCAGCAGCTTAGAAGGGCAGGGTGGCAATGAGCAGTTCTTC; D gene: NA; clone size: NA; CDR3 length: 15; J gene: TRBJ2-1; V gene: TRBV7-2
CDR3 protein: CASSETGGAGELFF; CDR3 DNA: TGTGCCAGCAGTGAGACAGGGGGTGCCGGGGAGCTGTTTTTT; D gene: TRBD1; clone size: NA; CDR3 length: 14; J gene: TRBJ2-2; V gene: TRBV25-1
CDR3 protein: CASSFLEGGAETQYF; CDR3 DNA: TGTGCCAGCAGTTTCTTGGAGGGAGGTGCGGAGACCCAGTACTTC; D gene: NA; clone size: NA; CDR3 length: 15; J gene: TRBJ2-5; V gene: TRBV28
CDR3 protein: CAISESAGWADTQYF; CDR3 DNA: TGTGCCATCAGTGAGTCGGCGGGGTGGGCAGATACGCAGTATTTT; D gene: NA; clone size: NA; CDR3 length: 15; J gene: TRBJ2-3; V gene: TRBV10-3
CDR3 protein: CASSWDRAGANVLTF; CDR3 DNA: TGTGCCAGCAGCTGGGACAGGGCTGGGGCCAACGTCCTGACTTTC; D gene: TRBD1; clone size: NA; CDR3 length: 15; J gene: TRBJ2-6; V gene: TRBV11-2
CDR3 protein: CANSRDTSRETQYF; CDR3 DNA: TGTGCCAATTCCCGGGACACCAGTAGAGAGACCCAGTACTTC; D gene: NA; clone size: NA; CDR3 length: 14; J gene: TRBJ2-5; V gene: TRBV2
CDR3 protein: CASSMFGVGLQPQHF; CDR3 DNA: TGTGCCAGTAGTATGTTCGGGGTCGGGCTTCAGCCCCAGCATTTT; D gene: NA; clone size: NA; CDR3 length: 15; J gene: TRBJ1-5; V gene: TRBV19
CDR3 protein: CSGLAGGNEQFF; CDR3 DNA: TGCAGCGGACTAGCGGGAGGGAATGAGCAGTTCTTC; D gene: TRBD2; clone size: NA; CDR3 length: 12; J gene: TRBJ2-1; V gene: TRBV29-1
CDR3 protein: CASSPVAGPYNEQFF; CDR3 DNA: TGTGCCAGCAGCCCGGTAGCGGGACCCTACAATGAGCAGTTCTTC; D gene: TRBD2; clone size: NA; CDR3 length: 15; J gene: TRBJ2-1; V gene: TRBV7-4
CDR3 protein: CASSFLAGGANNEQFF; CDR3 DNA: TGTGCCAGCAGCTTTCTGGCGGGAGGAGCGAACAATGAGCAGTTCTTC; D gene: TRBD2; clone size: NA; CDR3 length: 16; J gene: TRBJ2-1; V gene: TRBV7-2
CDR3 protein: CASSQLAGASNEQFF; CDR3 DNA: TGTGCCAGTAGTCAATTAGCGGGAGCGTCCAATGAGCAGTTCTTC; D gene: TRBD2; clone size: few; CDR3 length: 15; J gene: TRBJ2-1; V gene: TRBV19
CDR3 protein: CASSEPVFGELFF; CDR3 DNA: TGTGCCAGCAGTGAACCGGTTTTCGGGGAGCTGTTTTTT; D gene: NA; clone size: NA; CDR3 length: 13; J gene: TRBJ2-2; V gene: TRBV2
CDR3 protein: CASSQLQAAADTQYF; CDR3 DNA: TGCGCCAGCAGCCAATTGCAGGCAGCGGCAGATACGCAGTATTTT; D gene: NA; clone size: NA; CDR3 length: 15; J gene: TRBJ2-3; V gene: TRBV5-1
CDR3 protein: CSVEDQTGLSGEQYF; CDR3 DNA: TGCAGCGTTGAAGATCAGACAGGGCTTTCGGGCGAGCAGTACTTC; D gene: TRBD1; clone size: NA; CDR3 length: 15; J gene: TRBJ2-7; V gene: TRBV29-1
CDR3 protein: CASTELNSYDTGELFF; CDR3 DNA: TGTGCCAGCACCGAGCTGAACTCATATGACACCGGGGAGCTGTTTTTT; D gene: NA; clone size: NA; CDR3 length: 16; J gene: TRBJ2-2; V gene: TRBV28
CDR3 protein: CSATGGAGEGEQYF; CDR3 DNA: TGCAGCGCGACAGGGGGCGCCGGGGAGGGCGAGCAGTACTTC; D gene: TRBD1; clone size: NA; CDR3 length: 14; J gene: TRBJ2-7; V gene: TRBV29-1
CDR3 protein: CASSYLITSYEQYF; CDR3 DNA: TGTGCCAGCAGTTACCTGATAACTAGCTACGAGCAGTACTTC; D gene: NA; clone size: NA; CDR3 length: 14; J gene: TRBJ2-7; V gene: TRBV6-6
CDR3 protein: CASSQPRRGPNAEAFF; CDR3 DNA: TGCGCCAGCAGCCAACCCCGGAGGGGTCCCAATGCTGAAGCTTTCTTT; D gene: NA; clone size: once; CDR3 length: 16; J gene: TRBJ1-1; V gene: TRBV4-1
CDR3 protein: CASSPRQGEKLFF; CDR3 DNA: TGTGCCAGCTCACCAAGACAAGGAGAAAAACTGTTTTTT; D gene: NA; clone size: NA; CDR3 length: 13; J gene: TRBJ1-4; V gene: TRBV18